This TCR beta chain was sequenced for a study of radiation and T cells in renal cell carcinoma. Whole-study results and caveats: From baseline, blood top tumor clonotypes peaked at 2 weeks post-radiation. Pretreatment tumor biopsies were lacking, so baseline clonotypes are unknown.

Points on this clone: Its antigen is unknown.

V was clipped by 3 bases and J by 4 bases, with 13 bases between them. Germline V gives CDR1 SGHTA, CDR2 FQGNSA. The CDR3 is made up of 14 amino acids. Some clones are missing from TCRdb's copy, which holds only in-frame ones; the method was immunoSEQ multiplex PCR. This sample has over 60,000 clones, with 70% to 90% found just once. Time point meaning: blood 4 weeks post-SBRT, at nephrectomy. As for treatment: 15 Gy SBRT to primary tumor, nephrectomy 4 weeks later. Nephrectomy followed 15 Gy stereotactic body radiation by 4 weeks. Blood was sampled at baseline, 2 weeks and 4 weeks after SBRT. Sequenced material: blood, taken from a patient whose treatment included radiotherapy and nephrectomy. This TCR came from a woman aged 55-69 years with renal cell carcinoma. The V call is TRBV7-2, the J call TRBJ2-7, with D perhaps matching TRBD2 (5 bases). The DNA of the CDR3 is TGTGCCAGCAGCTTGTCCAGGACTGGGTACGAGCAGTACTTC. Translating gives CASSLSRTGYEQYF.